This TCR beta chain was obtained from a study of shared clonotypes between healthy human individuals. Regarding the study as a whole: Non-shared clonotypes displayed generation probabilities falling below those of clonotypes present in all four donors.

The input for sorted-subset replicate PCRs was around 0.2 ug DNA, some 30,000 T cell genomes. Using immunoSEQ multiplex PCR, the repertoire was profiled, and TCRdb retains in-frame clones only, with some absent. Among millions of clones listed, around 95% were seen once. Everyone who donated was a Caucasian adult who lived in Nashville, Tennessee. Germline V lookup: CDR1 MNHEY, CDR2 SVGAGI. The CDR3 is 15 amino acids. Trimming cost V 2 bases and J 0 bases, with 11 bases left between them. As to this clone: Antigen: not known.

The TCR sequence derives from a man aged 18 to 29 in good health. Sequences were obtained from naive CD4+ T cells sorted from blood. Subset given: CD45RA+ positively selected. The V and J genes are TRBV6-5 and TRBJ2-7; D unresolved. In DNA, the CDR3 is TGTGCCAGCAGTTACCCCAGAATCAGCTCCTACGAGCAGTACTTC. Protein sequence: CASSYPRISSYEQYF.